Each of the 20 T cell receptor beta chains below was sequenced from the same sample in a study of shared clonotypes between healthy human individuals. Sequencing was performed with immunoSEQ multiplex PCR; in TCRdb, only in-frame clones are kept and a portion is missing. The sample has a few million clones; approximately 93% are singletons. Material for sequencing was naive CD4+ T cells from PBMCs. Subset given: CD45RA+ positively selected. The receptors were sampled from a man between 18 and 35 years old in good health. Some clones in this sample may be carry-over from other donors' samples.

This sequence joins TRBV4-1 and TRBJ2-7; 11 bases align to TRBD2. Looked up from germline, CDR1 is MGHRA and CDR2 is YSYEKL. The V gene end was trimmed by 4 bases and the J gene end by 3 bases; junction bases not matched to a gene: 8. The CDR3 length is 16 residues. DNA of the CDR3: TGCGCCAGCAGCCGCGACTTTACTAGCGGGAGCTACGAGCAGTACTTC. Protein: CASSRDFTSGSYEQYF.

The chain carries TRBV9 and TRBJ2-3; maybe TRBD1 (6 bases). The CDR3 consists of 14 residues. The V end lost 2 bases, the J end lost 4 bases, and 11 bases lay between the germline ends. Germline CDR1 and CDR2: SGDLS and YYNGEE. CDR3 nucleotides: TGTGCCAGCAGCGTTACAGGGTCCCCAGATACGCAGTATTTT. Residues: CASSVTGSPDTQYF.

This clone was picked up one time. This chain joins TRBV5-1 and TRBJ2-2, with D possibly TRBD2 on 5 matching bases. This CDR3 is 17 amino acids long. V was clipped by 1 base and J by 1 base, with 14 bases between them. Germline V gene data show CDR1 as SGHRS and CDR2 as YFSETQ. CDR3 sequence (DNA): TGCGCCAGCAGCTTGAGAGGGCCCTATTTGAACACCGGGGAGCTGTTTTTT. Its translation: CASSLRGPYLNTGELFF.

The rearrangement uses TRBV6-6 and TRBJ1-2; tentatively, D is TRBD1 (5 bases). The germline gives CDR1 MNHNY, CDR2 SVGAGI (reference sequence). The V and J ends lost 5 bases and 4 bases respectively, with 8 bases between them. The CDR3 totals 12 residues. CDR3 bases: TGTGCCAGCAGTCTGGGACCCTATGGCTACACCTTC. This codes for CASSLGPYGYTF.

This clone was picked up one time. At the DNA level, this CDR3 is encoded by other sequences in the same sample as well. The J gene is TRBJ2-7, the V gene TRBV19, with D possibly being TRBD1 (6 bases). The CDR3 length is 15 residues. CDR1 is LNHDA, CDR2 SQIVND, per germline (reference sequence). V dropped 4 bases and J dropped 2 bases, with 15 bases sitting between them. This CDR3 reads CASSTQGRGPYEQYF. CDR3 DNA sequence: TGTGCCAGTAGTACACAGGGTAGAGGTCCCTACGAGCAGTACTTC.

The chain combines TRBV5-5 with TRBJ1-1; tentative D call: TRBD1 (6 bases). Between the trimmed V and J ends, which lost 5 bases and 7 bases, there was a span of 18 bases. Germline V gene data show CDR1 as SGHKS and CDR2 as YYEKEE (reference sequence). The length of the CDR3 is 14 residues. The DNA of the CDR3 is TGTGCCAGCAGTTTACCAAGCAGGGGTGGTGAAGCTTTCTTT. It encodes CASSLPSRGGEAFF. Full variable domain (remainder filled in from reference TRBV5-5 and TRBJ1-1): DAGVTQSPTHLIKTRGQQVTLRCSPISGHKSVSWYQQVLGQGPQFIFQYYEKEERGRGNFPDRFSARQFPNYSSELNVNALLLGDSALYLCASSLPSRGGEAFFGQGTRLTVV.

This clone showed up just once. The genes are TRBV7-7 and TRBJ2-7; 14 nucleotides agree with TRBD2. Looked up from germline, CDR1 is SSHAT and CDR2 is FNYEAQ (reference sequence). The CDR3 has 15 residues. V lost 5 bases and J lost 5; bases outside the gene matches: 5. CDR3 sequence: CASSRGTSGSHEQYF. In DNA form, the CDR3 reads TGTGCCAGCAGCCGAGGGACTAGCGGGAGTCACGAGCAGTACTTC.

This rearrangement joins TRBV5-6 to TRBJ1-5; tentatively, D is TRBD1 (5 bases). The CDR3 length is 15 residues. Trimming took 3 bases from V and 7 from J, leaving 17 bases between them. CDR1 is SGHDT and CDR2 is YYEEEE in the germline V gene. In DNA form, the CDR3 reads TGTGCCAGCAGCTCCTTGGGGGTGATACTACAGCCCCAGCATTTT. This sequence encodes CASSSLGVILQPQHF.

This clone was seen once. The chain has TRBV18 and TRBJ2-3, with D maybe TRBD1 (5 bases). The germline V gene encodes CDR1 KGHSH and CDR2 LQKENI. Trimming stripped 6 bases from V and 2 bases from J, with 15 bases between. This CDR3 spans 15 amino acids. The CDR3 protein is CASSIRRQYTDTQYF. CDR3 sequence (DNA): TGTGCCAGCTCGATCCGTCGACAGTACACAGATACGCAGTATTTT.

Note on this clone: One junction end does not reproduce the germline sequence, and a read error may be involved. This CDR3 is CASTLSPGPDTEAFF. The CDR3 region has the DNA TGTGCCAGCACCTTATCCCCGGGTCCCGACACTGAAGCTTTCTTT. The chain is built from TRBV7-3 and TRBJ1-1; D gene ambiguous. Germline CDR1 is SGHTA and CDR2 is FQGTGA. The CDR3 spans 15 residues.

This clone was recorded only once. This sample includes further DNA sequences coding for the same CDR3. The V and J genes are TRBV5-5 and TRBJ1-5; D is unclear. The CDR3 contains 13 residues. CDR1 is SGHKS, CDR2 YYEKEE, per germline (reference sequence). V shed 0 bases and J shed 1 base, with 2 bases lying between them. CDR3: CASSLASNQPQHF. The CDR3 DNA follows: TGTGCCAGCAGCTTGGCCAGCAATCAGCCCCAGCATTTT.

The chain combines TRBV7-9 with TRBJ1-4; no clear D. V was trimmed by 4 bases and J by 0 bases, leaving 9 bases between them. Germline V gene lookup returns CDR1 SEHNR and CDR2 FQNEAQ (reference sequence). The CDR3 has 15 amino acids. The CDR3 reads CASSYGLATNEKLFF. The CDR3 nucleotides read TGTGCCAGCAGCTATGGGCTGGCAACTAATGAAAAACTGTTTTTT.

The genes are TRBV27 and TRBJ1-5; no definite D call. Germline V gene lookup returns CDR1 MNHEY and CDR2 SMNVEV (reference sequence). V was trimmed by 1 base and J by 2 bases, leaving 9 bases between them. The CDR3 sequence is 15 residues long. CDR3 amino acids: CASSLLGLGNQPQHF. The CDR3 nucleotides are TGTGCCAGCAGTTTATTGGGTTTAGGCAATCAGCCCCAGCATTTT.

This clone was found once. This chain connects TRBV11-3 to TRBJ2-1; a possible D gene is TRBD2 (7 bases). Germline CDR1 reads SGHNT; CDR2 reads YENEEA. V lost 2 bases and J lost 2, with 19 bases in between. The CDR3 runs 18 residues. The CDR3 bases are TGTGCCAGCAGCTTATTTTCTGGGGGAGGGGGACCCTACAATGAGCAGTTCTTC. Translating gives CASSLFSGGGGPYNEQFF.

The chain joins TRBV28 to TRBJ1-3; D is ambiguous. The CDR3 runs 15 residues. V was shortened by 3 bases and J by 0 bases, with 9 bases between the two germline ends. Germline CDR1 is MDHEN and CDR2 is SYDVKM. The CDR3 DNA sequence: TGTGCCAGCAGTTTTCAGGCAGGCTCTGGAAACACCATATATTTT. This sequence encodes CASSFQAGSGNTIYF.

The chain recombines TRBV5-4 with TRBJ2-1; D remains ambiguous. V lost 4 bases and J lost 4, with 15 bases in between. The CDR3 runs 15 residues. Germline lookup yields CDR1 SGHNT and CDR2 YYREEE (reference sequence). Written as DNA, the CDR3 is TGTGCCAGCAGCCCTTTGGGCGGAGCTTACAATGAGCAGTTCTTC. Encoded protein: CASSPLGGAYNEQFF.

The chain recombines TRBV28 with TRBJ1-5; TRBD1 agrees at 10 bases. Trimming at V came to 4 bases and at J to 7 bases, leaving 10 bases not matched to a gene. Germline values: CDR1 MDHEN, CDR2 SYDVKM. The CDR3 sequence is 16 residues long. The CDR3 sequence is CASSSRTGGVRQPQHF. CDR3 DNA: TGTGCCAGCAGTTCCCGGACAGGGGGAGTAAGGCAGCCCCAGCATTTT.

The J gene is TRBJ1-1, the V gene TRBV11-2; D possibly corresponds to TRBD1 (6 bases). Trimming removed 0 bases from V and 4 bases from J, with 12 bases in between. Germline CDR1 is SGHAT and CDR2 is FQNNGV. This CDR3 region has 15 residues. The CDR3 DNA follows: TGTGCCAGCAGCTTAGATTGGGCAGGGGCCACTGAAGCTTTCTTT. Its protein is CASSLDWAGATEAFF.

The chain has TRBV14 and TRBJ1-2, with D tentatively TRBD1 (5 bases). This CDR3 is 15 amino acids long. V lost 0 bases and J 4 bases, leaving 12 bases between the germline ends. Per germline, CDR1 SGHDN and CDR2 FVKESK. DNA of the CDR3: TGTGCCAGCAGCCAAGATGAGAGGGGAGGCTATGGCTACACCTTC. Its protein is CASSQDERGGYGYTF. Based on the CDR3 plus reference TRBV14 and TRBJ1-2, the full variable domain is EAGVTQFPSHSVIEKGQTVTLRCDPISGHDNLYWYRRVMGKEIKFLLHFVKESKQDESGMPNNRFLAERTGGTYSTLKVQPAELEDSGVYFCASSQDERGGYGYTFGSGTRLTVV.

CDR3: CAISDRGYMNTEAFF. The CDR3 DNA reads as TGTGCCATCAGTGACCGGGGTTACATGAACACTGAAGCTTTCTTT. V and J are TRBV10-3 and TRBJ1-1; D is uncertain. The germline V and J ends were trimmed by 3 bases and 0 bases, with 11 bases remaining between them. Germline CDR1 is ENHRY and CDR2 is SYGVKD. This CDR3 comprises 15 residues.